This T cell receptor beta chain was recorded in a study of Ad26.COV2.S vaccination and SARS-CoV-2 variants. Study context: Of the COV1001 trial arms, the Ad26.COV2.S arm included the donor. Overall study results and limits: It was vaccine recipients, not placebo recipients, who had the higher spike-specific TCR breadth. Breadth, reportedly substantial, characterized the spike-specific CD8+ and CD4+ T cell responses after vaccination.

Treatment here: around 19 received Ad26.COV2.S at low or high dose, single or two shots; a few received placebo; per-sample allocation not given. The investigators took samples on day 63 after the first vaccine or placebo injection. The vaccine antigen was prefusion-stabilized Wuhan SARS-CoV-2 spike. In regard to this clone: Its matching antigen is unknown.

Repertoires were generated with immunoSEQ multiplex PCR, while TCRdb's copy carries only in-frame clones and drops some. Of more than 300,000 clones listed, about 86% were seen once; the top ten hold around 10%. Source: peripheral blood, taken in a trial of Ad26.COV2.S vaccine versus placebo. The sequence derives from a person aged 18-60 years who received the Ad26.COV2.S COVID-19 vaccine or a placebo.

The CDR3 reads CAWSVRGGWEETQYF. The CDR3 DNA reads TGTGCCTGGAGTGTACGGGGCGGCTGGGAAGAGACCCAGTACTTC. The gene calls are TRBV30 and TRBJ2-5, with D possibly being TRBD1 or TRBD2 (5 bases each). Germline V gene lookup returns CDR1 GTSNPN and CDR2 SVGIG (reference sequence). The V end was cut by 0 bases, the J end by 3 bases, with 14 bases between. The CDR3 totals 15 residues.